One sample yielded the 27 T cell receptor beta chains listed below, sequenced in a study of OX40 agonist ivuxolimab in advanced cancers. The protocol was immunoSEQ multiplex PCR, while the TCRdb copy is restricted to in-frame clones and leaves out a portion. Of 55,000 to 70,000 clones listed, 70% to 90% were seen once; the top ten hold roughly 4.5%. Sequencing used CD4+ or CD8+ T cells sorted from blood, obtained in a trial of the OX40 agonist ivuxolimab. The receptors were gathered from an adult with an advanced solid tumor such as melanoma, head and neck, liver or kidney cancer.

The chain carries TRBV10-1 and TRBJ2-1; D is unclear. The CDR3 contains 13 residues. Germline loops: CDR1 WNHNN, CDR2 SYGVQD (reference sequence). Trimming took 5 bases from V and 7 from J, leaving 12 bases between them. Here the CDR3 reads CASSREVGNEQFF. Written as DNA, the CDR3 is TGCGCCAGCAGTAGAGAAGTTGGGAATGAGCAGTTCTTC.

The V and J genes are TRBV5-4 and TRBJ2-1; D could derive from TRBD1 or TRBD2 (5 bases each). The CDR3 has 15 residues. With 3 bases removed from V and 6 bases from J, the gap between germline ends came to 16 bases. Looked up from germline, CDR1 is SGHNT and CDR2 is YYREEE (reference sequence). The CDR3 is CASSWDGNPSNEQFF. The DNA for the CDR3 is TGTGCCAGCAGCTGGGACGGGAACCCCTCCAATGAGCAGTTCTTC.

V and J are TRBV7-2 and TRBJ2-5; TRBD2 matches at 7 bases. The germline CDR1 and CDR2 sequences are SGHTA and FQGNSA. Losses at the gene ends were 1 base for V and 3 bases for J; bases not matched to a gene: 2. The CDR3 is 14 residues long. CDR3 sequence: CASSLGLAEETQYF. The CDR3 nucleotides read TGTGCCAGCAGCTTAGGTCTAGCGGAAGAGACCCAGTACTTC.

The chain has TRBV6-1 and TRBJ2-7; D is undetermined. Germline V lookup: CDR1 MNHNS, CDR2 SASEGT. Trimming removed 8 bases at V and 1 base at J, with 15 bases between. The CDR3 consists of 14 residues. The CDR3 region has the DNA TGTGCCAGCTCCCTGACCCCCCTATCCTACGAGCAGTACTTC. Its protein is CASSLTPLSYEQYF.

This clone was recorded only once. The gene calls are TRBV20-1 and TRBJ2-4, with D unclear. In germline, CDR1 is DFQATT, CDR2 SNEGSKA (reference sequence). With 8 bases removed from V and 0 bases from J, the gap between germline ends came to 5 bases. CDR3 length: 11 amino acids. The CDR3 DNA follows: TGCAGTAGTTTAGCCAAAAACATTCAGTACTTC. It encodes CSSLAKNIQYF.

This clone was seen a few times. The rearrangement uses TRBV19 and TRBJ1-5; D gene ambiguous. The CDR3 length is 13 residues. From germline, CDR1 is LNHDA and CDR2 SQIVND (reference sequence). Deletions cut 3 bases from V and 5 bases from J, with 8 bases between. This CDR3 reads CASSIKRDQPQHF. The DNA of the CDR3 is TGTGCCAGTAGTATTAAAAGGGATCAGCCCCAGCATTTT.

J is TRBJ2-2 and V is TRBV6-5, with a weak D call TRBD2 (6 bases). The V and J ends lost 8 bases and 7 bases respectively, with 14 bases between them. Per germline, CDR1 MNHEY and CDR2 SVGAGI. The CDR3 runs 13 residues. CDR3 sequence: CASHRERGGELFF. The DNA of the CDR3 is TGTGCCAGCCACCGGGAGAGAGGCGGGGAGCTGTTTTTT.

The chain combines TRBV4-1 with TRBJ2-1, with 9 bases aligning to TRBD1. CDR1 and CDR2 from the germline V gene are MGHRA and YSYEKL. V lost 6 bases, J lost 6 bases, and 15 bases stayed unmatched. This CDR3 comprises 17 residues. The CDR3 loop is CASSISEPSDRGNEQFF. The CDR3 DNA follows: TGCGCCAGCAGTATTTCCGAACCGTCGGACAGGGGCAATGAGCAGTTCTTC.

The chain combines TRBV4-2 with TRBJ1-1, with D possibly being TRBD1 (6 bases). CDR1 is LGHNA, CDR2 YNFKEQ, per germline. This CDR3 spans 14 amino acids. Trimming took off 1 base at V and 6 bases at J, with 12 bases between the two ends. CDR3 sequence reads: CASSQGFGQSEAFF. Written as DNA, the CDR3 is TGTGCCAGCAGCCAAGGTTTTGGACAGTCTGAAGCTTTCTTT.

V is TRBV28 and J is TRBJ2-5; TRBD2 might be the D (5 bases). The DNA end is more similar to TRBJ2-7, so the J call may be wrong. This CDR3 comprises 13 residues. The germline gives CDR1 MDHEN, CDR2 SYDVKM. The CDR3 bases are TGTGCCAGCAGTGGGCGGGTCAGCTACGAGCAGTACTTC. Translation: CASSGRVSYEQYF.

This clone has a handful of counts. V and J are TRBV29-1 and TRBJ1-1; D unresolved. Trimming cost V 4 bases and J 2 bases, with 5 bases left between them. The CDR3 runs to 11 residues. Germline CDR1 SQVTM, CDR2 ANQGSEA. CDR3 DNA: TGCAGCGTTGCGACTAACACTGAAGCTTTCTTT. Protein: CSVATNTEAFF.

The chain employs TRBV7-8 and TRBJ2-2; TRBD2 matches at 9 bases. CDR1 is SGHVS and CDR2 is FQNEAQ in the germline V gene. Trimming removed 1 base from V and 4 bases from J; junction bases left unmatched: 1. CDR3 size: 15 residues. The CDR3 here is CASSLGLAATGELFF. CDR3 nucleotide sequence: TGTGCCAGCAGCTTAGGACTAGCGGCCACCGGGGAGCTGTTTTTT.

V usage is TRBV28 and J usage is TRBJ2-5; 14 bases map to TRBD2. The J call may be in error: the DNA end matches TRBJ2-7 better. From germline, CDR1 is MDHEN and CDR2 SYDVKM. The length of the CDR3 is 16 residues. The CDR3 nucleotides read TGTGCCAGCAGTAACCGGACTAGCGGGAGGTCCTACGAGCAGTACTTC. Amino acid sequence: CASSNRTSGRSYEQYF.

This chain uses TRBV19 with TRBJ2-4; the D gene is possibly TRBD2 (6 bases). The CDR3 is made up of 18 amino acids. Trimming took 1 base from V and 3 from J, leaving 19 bases between them. Germline lookup yields CDR1 LNHDA and CDR2 SQIVND (reference sequence). As DNA, the CDR3 is TGTGCCAGTAGTATAGTTTCGGTTAGCGGCCGGGGCAAAAACATTCAGTACTTC. This translates into CASSIVSVSGRGKNIQYF.

In nucleotides, the CDR3 is TGTGCCAGCAACCTTCCGGGGAGACCCTACAATGAGCAGTTCTTC. Amino acids: CASNLPGRPYNEQFF. The chain has TRBV16 and TRBJ2-1; D is perhaps TRBD2 (5 bases). Germline V gene data show CDR1 as KGHSY and CDR2 as FQNENV. The V end lost 7 bases, the J end lost 2 bases, and 15 bases lay between the germline ends. This CDR3 spans 15 amino acids.

The chain is built from TRBV4-1 and TRBJ2-5, with D hard to call. V lost 6 bases to trimming and J lost 1 base, with 9 bases between them. The CDR3 loop spans 13 amino acids. Per germline, CDR1 MGHRA and CDR2 YSYEKL. The CDR3 DNA is TGCGCCAGCAGGAGGCACTTCCAAGAGACCCAGTACTTC. Residues: CASRRHFQETQYF.

The genes are TRBV2 and TRBJ2-4, with 8 bases matching TRBD2. CDR1 SNHLY and CDR2 FYNNEI come from the germline V gene. The CDR3 extends over 12 amino acids. V dropped 5 bases and J dropped 11; count of bases not matched to a gene: 5. CDR3 bases: TGTGCCAGCAGTACTACGGGAGGGGTTCAGTACTTC. Translating gives CASSTTGGVQYF.

V usage is TRBV27 and J usage is TRBJ1-5; no definite D call. The CDR3 loop spans 9 amino acids. Trimming took 10 bases from V and 6 from J, leaving 4 bases between them. In germline, CDR1 is MNHEY, CDR2 SMNVEV (reference sequence). The CDR3 protein is CATGQPQHF. CDR3 sequence (DNA): TGTGCCACAGGTCAGCCCCAGCATTTT.

This clone was seen more than once but under ten times. Additional DNA sequences in this sample encode the identical CDR3. The chain has TRBV19 and TRBJ2-7; no firm D call. The CDR3 has 16 residues. Germline V gene sequence: CDR1 LNHDA, CDR2 SQIVND (reference sequence). Trimming took 5 bases from V and 7 from J, leaving 24 bases between them. Here the CDR3 reads CASSFDDTTRRQEQYF. The CDR3 DNA reads TGTGCCAGTAGTTTCGACGACACAACGAGACGTCAAGAGCAGTACTTC. Looking up the rest from reference TRBV19 and TRBJ2-7 gives the full variable domain: DGGITQSPKYLFRKEGQNVTLSCEQNLNHDAMYWYRQDPGQGLRLIYYSQIVNDFQKGDIAEGYSVSREKKESFPLTVTSAQKNPTAFYLCASSFDDTTRRQEQYFGPGTRLTVT.

The V gene is TRBV6-5, the J gene TRBJ1-4; no definite D call. The CDR3 extends over 14 amino acids. Looked up from germline, CDR1 is MNHEY and CDR2 is SVGAGI. The V gene lost 2 bases and the J gene lost 7 bases, with 11 bases spanning the gap. This chain's CDR3 is CASSYGQFSEKLFF. CDR3 sequence (DNA): TGTGCCAGCAGTTACGGCCAGTTTAGTGAAAAACTGTTTTTT.

The J gene is TRBJ1-6, the V gene TRBV4-1; TRBD1 aligns across 8 bases. The CDR3 is made up of 17 amino acids. The V and J ends lost 0 bases and 9 bases, in that order; junction bases with no gene match: 10. Germline CDR1 reads MGHRA; CDR2 reads YSYEKL. CDR3 nucleotides: TGCGCCAGCAGCCAAGATCTGCGACAGGGGTGGGGTTCACCCCTCCACTTT. Encoded protein: CASSQDLRQGWGSPLHF.

The chain has TRBV28 and TRBJ2-5, with D unresolved. Germline loops: CDR1 MDHEN, CDR2 SYDVKM. CDR3 size: 13 residues. Deletions cut 7 bases from V and 2 bases from J, with 11 bases between. The CDR3 DNA sequence: TGTGCCAGCAATAGTCCCGTACAAGAGACCCAGTACTTC. Translated: CASNSPVQETQYF.

This clone was recorded only once. J is TRBJ2-5 and V is TRBV19; the match to TRBD2 covers 10 bases. The J call may be incorrect, as the DNA end agrees better with TRBJ2-7. This CDR3 is built from 16 residues. The germline V gene has CDR1 LNHDA and CDR2 SQIVND (reference sequence). CDR3 protein: CASSIDWASGSYEQYF. The CDR3 region has the DNA TGTGCCAGTAGTATAGATTGGGCTAGCGGGAGTTACGAGCAGTACTTC.

The chain has TRBV7-6 and TRBJ2-5; no clear D gene. V was trimmed by 1 base and J by 10 bases, leaving 13 bases between them. The germline V gene has CDR1 SGHVS and CDR2 FNYEAQ. The CDR3 is made up of 13 amino acids. The CDR3 reads CASSLGHRLGQYF. DNA of the CDR3: TGTGCCAGCAGCTTAGGGCACCGCCTTGGCCAGTACTTC.

This clone was detected only once. CDR3 in amino acids: CASTFMGSGANVLTF. DNA of the CDR3: TGTGCCAGCACCTTTATGGGGTCTGGGGCCAACGTCCTGACTTTC. The chain joins TRBV5-4 to TRBJ2-6; no reliable D call. V lost 6 bases, J lost 1 base, and 11 bases lay in between. The CDR3 is 15 residues long. In germline, CDR1 is SGHNT, CDR2 YYREEE (reference sequence).

This chain uses TRBV28 with TRBJ2-7; 10 positions agree with TRBD1. Germline V CDR1 and CDR2: MDHEN, SYDVKM. With 3 bases clipped from V and 2 bases from J, the junction kept 4 bases outside the gene matches. This CDR3 has 15 residues. DNA of the CDR3: TGTGCCAGCAGTTTCCTCGGGACAGGGGCCTACGAGCAGTACTTC. It specifies CASSFLGTGAYEQYF.

J is TRBJ2-7 and V is TRBV7-1; no firm D call. TRBV7-1 is known as an ORF, though its function is uncertain. The CDR3 totals 13 residues. The V gene lost 4 bases and the J gene lost 2 bases, with 9 bases spanning the gap. This CDR3 reads CASSLVRTYEQYF. In DNA form, the CDR3 reads TGTGCCAGCAGCTTAGTCCGAACCTACGAGCAGTACTTC.